The rows below give T cell receptor beta chains drawn from one sample of a study of CD8 T cells in Susac syndrome. TCRdb re-called the immunoSEQ multiplex PCR reads with MiXCR, one entry per CDR3 protein. The sample has roughly 200,000 distinct CDR3 sequences; approximately 95% are singletons. The sample comprised CD4+ T cells from PBMCs. The receptors were gathered from a human donor with multiple sclerosis. The CDR3 runs from the conserved cysteine through the conserved F or W. The D gene is left open where the match is weak. Size values are once, few and many counts, or a class for expanded clones, and some rows have none.

>-|TRBJ1-2|-|TRBV9
TGTGCCAGCAGCGGGATAAAGGCGGGGAGCTATGGCTACACCTTC
CASSGIKAGSYGYTF
>-|TRBJ1-2|-|TRBV25-1
TGTGCCAGCAGTGAAATTGGTGTCAGGGGCTATGGCTACACCTTC
CASSEIGVRGYGYTF
>-|TRBJ1-1|-|TRBV9
TGTGCCAGCAGCCCTGACCGATGGGCTGAAGCTTTCTTT
CASSPDRWAEAFF
>-|TRBJ2-6|-|TRBV15
TGTGCCACCAGCAGAGGACGGGGAGCTGGGGCCAACGTCCTGACTTTC
CATSRGRGAGANVLTF
>-|TRBJ2-2|TRBD2|TRBV29-1
TGCAGCGTAACGACTAGCGGATACACCGGGGAGCTGTTTTTT
CSVTTSGYTGELFF
>-|TRBJ1-5|-|TRBV9
TGTGCCAGCAGCGTAGCCGGGGTGGGCCAGCCCCAGCATTTT
CASSVAGVGQPQHF
>once|TRBJ2-7|-|TRBV3-1
TGTGCCAGCAGCCAGCCCGATACCTACGAGCAGTACTTC
CASSQPDTYEQYF
>-|TRBJ1-2|-|TRBV6-5
TGTGCCAGCAGTGAGACACCCGGGTATGGCTACACCTTC
CASSETPGYGYTF
>-|TRBJ2-7|-|TRBV30
TGTGCCTGGAGTGTACTTAGGGCCTACGAGCAGTACTTC
CAWSVLRAYEQYF
>-|TRBJ2-5|TRBD1|TRBV12-3/TRBV12-4
TGTGCCAGCCTCGACAGGGGTCAAGAGACCCAGTACTTC
CASLDRGQETQYF
>-|TRBJ2-3|-|TRBV4-2
TGTGCCAGCAGCCACAGGCAGGGCCTTAGCACAGATACGCAGTATTTT
CASSHRQGLSTDTQYF
>-|TRBJ2-3|-|TRBV5-1
TGCGCCAGCAGGGGCCCCTCGGGGCTAAACCCCACAGATACGCAGTATTTT
CASRGPSGLNPTDTQYF
>-|TRBJ1-1|-|TRBV30
TGTGCCTGGAGTGTACAAGGGGTCCAGAGAGCTTTCTTT
CAWSVQGVQRAFF
>-|TRBJ1-6|-|TRBV3-1
TGTGCCAGCAGCCAAGATGCATCGAGTGATAATTCACCCCTCCACTTT
CASSQDASSDNSPLHF
>-|TRBJ2-7|TRBD2|TRBV2
TGTGCCAGCAGTTCGACTAGCGGGGTCAACGAGCAGTACTTC
CASSSTSGVNEQYF